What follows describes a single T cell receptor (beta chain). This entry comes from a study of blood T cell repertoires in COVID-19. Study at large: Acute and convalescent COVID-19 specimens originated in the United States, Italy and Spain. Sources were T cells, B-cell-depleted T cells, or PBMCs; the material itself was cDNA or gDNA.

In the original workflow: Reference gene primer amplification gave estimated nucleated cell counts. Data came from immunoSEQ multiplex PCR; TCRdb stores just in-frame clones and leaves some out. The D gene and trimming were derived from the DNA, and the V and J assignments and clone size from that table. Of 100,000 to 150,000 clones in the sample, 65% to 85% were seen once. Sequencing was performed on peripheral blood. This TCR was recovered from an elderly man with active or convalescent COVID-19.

The CDR3 nucleotides are TGCGCCAGCAGCTCGGATAGCGGGGGGGATACGCAGTATTTT. Translating gives CASSSDSGGDTQYF. The chain joins TRBV5-1 to TRBJ2-3, with 10 bases lining up with TRBD2. V lost 3 bases to trimming and J lost 6 bases; unmatched junction nucleotides: 4. The CDR3 runs 14 residues. CDR1 is SGHRS and CDR2 is YFSETQ in the germline V gene.